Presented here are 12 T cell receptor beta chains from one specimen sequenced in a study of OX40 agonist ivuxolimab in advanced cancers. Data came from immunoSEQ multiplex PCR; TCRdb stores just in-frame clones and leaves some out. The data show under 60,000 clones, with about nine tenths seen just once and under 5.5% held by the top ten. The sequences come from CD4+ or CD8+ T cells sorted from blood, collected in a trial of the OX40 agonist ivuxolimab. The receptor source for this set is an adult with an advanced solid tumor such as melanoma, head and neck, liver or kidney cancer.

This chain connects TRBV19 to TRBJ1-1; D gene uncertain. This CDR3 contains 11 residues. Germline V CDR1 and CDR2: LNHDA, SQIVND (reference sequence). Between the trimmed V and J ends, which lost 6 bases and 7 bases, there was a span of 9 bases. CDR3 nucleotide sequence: TGTGCCAGTAGGGAGGAGGTTGAAGCTTTCTTT. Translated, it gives CASREEVEAFF.

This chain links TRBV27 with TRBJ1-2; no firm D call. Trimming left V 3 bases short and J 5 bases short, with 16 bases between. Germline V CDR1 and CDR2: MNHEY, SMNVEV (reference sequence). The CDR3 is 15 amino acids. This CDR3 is CASSFPILGLYGYTF. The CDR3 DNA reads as TGTGCCAGCAGTTTTCCAATTCTGGGCTTGTATGGCTACACCTTC.

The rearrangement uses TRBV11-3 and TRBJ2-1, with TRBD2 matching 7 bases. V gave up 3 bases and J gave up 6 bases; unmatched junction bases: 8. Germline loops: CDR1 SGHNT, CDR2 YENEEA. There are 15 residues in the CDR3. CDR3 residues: CASSFGRALLNEQFF. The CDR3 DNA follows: TGTGCCAGCAGCTTTGGGAGGGCCCTACTCAATGAGCAGTTCTTC.

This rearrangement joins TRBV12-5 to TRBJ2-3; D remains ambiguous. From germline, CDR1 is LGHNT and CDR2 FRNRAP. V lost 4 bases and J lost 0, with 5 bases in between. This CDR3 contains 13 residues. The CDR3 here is CASGSPSTDTQYF. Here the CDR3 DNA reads TGTGCTAGTGGTTCTCCCAGCACAGATACGCAGTATTTT.

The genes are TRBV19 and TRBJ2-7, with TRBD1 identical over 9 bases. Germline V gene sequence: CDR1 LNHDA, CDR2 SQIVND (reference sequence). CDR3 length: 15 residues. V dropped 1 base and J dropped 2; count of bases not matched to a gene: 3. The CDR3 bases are TGTGCCAGTAGTATAGCCCGGGACAGGGCCTACGAGCAGTACTTC. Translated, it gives CASSIARDRAYEQYF. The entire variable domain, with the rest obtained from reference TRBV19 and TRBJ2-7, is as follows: DGGITQSPKYLFRKEGQNVTLSCEQNLNHDAMYWYRQDPGQGLRLIYYSQIVNDFQKGDIAEGYSVSREKKESFPLTVTSAQKNPTAFYLCASSIARDRAYEQYFGPGTRLTVT.

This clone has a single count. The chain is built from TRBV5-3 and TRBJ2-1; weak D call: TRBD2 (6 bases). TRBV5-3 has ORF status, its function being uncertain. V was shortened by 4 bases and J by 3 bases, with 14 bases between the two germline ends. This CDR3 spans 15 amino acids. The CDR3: CARSPSGGIYNEQFF. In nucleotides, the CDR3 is TGTGCCAGAAGCCCCAGCGGAGGGATCTACAATGAGCAGTTCTTC.

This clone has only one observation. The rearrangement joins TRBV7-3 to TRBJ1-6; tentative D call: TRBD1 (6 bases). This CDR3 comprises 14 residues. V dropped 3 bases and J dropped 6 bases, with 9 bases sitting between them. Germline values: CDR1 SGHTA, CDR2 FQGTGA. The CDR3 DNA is TGTGCCAGCAGCTTCGAGGGGGTTAATTCACCCCTCCACTTT. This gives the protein CASSFEGVNSPLHF.

For the CDR3, the DNA is TGTGCCGGGAACAGGGTCTACTACGAGCAGTACTTC. Its translation is CAGNRVYYEQYF. This chain links TRBV21-1 with TRBJ2-7; the table assigns TRBD1, which was not confirmed against the DNA. TRBV21-1 is annotated as a pseudogene. This CDR3 has 12 residues.

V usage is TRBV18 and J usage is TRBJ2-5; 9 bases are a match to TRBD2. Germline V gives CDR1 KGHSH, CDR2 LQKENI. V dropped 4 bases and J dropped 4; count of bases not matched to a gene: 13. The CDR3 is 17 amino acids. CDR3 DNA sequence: TGTGCCAGCTCACAGACCTTCGGCGGGGGGGCCCGAGAGACCCAGTACTTC. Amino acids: CASSQTFGGGARETQYF.

The chain's CDR3 is CASSSTLGPQETQYF. DNA of the CDR3: TGTGCCAGCTCTTCTACCCTAGGACCTCAAGAGACCCAGTACTTC. This rearrangement joins TRBV18 to TRBJ2-5; D is uncertain. Trimming removed 6 bases from V and 2 bases from J, with 16 bases in between. CDR3 length: 15 amino acids. Germline lookup yields CDR1 KGHSH and CDR2 LQKENI.

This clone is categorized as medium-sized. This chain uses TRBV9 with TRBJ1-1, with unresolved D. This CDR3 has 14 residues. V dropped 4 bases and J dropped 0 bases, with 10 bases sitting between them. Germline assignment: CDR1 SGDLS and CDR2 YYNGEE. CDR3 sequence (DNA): TGTGCCAGCAGCCCCTTTGGGGTGAACACTGAAGCTTTCTTT. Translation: CASSPFGVNTEAFF.

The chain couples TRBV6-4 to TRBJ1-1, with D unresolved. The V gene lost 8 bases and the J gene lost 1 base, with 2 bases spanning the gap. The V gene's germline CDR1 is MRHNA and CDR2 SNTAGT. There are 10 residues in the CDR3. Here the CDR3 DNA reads TGTGCCAGCGAGAACACTGAAGCTTTCTTT. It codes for CASENTEAFF.